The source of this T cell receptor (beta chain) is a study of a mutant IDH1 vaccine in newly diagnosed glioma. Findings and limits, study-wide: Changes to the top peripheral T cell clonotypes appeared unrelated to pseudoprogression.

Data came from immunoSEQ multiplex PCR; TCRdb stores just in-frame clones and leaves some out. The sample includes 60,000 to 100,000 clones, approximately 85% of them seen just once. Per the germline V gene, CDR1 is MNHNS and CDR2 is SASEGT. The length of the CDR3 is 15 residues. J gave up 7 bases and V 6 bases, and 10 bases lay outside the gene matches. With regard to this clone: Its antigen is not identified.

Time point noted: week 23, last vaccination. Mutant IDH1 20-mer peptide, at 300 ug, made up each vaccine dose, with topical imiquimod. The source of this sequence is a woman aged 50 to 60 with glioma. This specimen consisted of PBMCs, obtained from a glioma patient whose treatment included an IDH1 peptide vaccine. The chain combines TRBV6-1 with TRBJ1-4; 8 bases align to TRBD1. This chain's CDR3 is CASSIRQGYGEKLFF. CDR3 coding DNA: TGTGCCAGCAGCATTAGACAGGGGTATGGTGAAAAACTGTTTTTT.